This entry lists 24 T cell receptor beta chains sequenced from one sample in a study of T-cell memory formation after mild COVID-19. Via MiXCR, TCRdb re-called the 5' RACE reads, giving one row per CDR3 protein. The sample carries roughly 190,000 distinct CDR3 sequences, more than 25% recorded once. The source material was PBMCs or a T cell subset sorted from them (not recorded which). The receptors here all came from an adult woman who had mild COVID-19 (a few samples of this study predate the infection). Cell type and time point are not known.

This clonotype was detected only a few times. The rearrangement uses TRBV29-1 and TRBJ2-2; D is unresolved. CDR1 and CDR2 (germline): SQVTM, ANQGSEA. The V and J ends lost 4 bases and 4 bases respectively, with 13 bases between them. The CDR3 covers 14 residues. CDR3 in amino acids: CSVVKGWGTGELFF. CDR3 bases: TGCAGCGTTGTAAAAGGTTGGGGCACCGGGGAGCTGTTTTTT.

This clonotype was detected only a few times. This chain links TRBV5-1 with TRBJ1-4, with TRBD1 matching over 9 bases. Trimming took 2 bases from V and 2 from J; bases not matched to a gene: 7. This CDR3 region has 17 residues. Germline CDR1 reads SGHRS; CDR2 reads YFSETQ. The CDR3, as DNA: TGCGCCAGCAGCTTAGTACAGGGGGCGCGGACTAATGAAAAACTGTTTTTT. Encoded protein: CASSLVQGARTNEKLFF.

The CDR3 is CATVAGGFGGYTF. The CDR3 bases are TGTGCCACCGTTGCGGGGGGCTTTGGGGGCTACACCTTC. The V and J genes are TRBV6-5 and TRBJ1-2; tentative D call: TRBD1 (6 bases). Germline CDR1 is MNHEY and CDR2 is SVGAGI. The CDR3 length is 13 residues. Trimming removed 10 bases from V and 8 bases from J, with 20 bases in between.

CDR3 in DNA: TGTGCCACCAGTGATTTGATGGGCCGGGAGCAGTTCTTC. It is translated as CATSDLMGREQFF. The chain has TRBV24-1 and TRBJ2-1; D gene uncertain. Trimming took off 0 bases at V and 10 bases at J, with 9 bases between the two ends. The germline CDR1 and CDR2 sequences are KGHDR and SFDVKD. The length of the CDR3 is 13 residues.

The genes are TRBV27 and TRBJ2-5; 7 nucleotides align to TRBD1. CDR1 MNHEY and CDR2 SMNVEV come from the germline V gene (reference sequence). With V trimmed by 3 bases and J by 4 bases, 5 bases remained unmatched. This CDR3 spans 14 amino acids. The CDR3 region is CASSLRGGAETQYF. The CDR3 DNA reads TGTGCCAGCAGTTTGCGAGGGGGCGCAGAGACCCAGTACTTC.

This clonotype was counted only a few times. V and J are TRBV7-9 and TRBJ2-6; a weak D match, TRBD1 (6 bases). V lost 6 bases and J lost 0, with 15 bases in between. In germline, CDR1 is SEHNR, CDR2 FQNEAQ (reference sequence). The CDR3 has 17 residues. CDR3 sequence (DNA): TGTGCCAGCAGTTCACAGGGCGGACTCTCTGGGGCCAACGTCCTGACTTTC. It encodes CASSSQGGLSGANVLTF.

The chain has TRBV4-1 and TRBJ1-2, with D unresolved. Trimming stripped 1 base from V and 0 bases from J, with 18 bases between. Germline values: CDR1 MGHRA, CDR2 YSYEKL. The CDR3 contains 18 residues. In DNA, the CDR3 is TGCGCCAGCAGCCAAGTGTTCCACGCCGATTCTACTAACTATGGCTACACCTTC. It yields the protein CASSQVFHADSTNYGYTF.

The CDR3 DNA follows: TGCGCCAGCAGCTTGCCCGACGGACTAGCGGCTCTGAGCACAGATACGCAGTATTTT. Its translation is CASSLPDGLAALSTDTQYF. V and J are TRBV5-1 and TRBJ2-3; 10 bases agree with TRBD2. Germline V gene sequence: CDR1 SGHRS, CDR2 YFSETQ. The CDR3 loop spans 19 amino acids. Losses at the gene ends were 1 base for V and 0 bases for J; bases not matched to a gene: 11.

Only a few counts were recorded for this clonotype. The CDR3 region is CASSPPNRGHTNTGELFF. CDR3 coding DNA: TGTGCCAGCTCACCACCGAACAGGGGGCATACGAACACCGGGGAGCTGTTTTTT. This chain joins TRBV18 and TRBJ2-2; 9 nucleotides match TRBD1. V gave up 0 bases and J gave up 0 bases; unmatched junction bases: 5. This CDR3 spans 18 amino acids. Germline assignment: CDR1 KGHSH and CDR2 LQKENI.

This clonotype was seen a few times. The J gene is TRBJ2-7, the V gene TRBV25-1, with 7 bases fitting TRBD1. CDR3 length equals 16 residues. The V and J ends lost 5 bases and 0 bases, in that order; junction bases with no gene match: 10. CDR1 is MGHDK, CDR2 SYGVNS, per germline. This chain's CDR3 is CASSTQTGNPSYEQYF. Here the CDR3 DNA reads TGTGCCAGCAGTACCCAGACAGGGAACCCCTCCTACGAGCAGTACTTC.

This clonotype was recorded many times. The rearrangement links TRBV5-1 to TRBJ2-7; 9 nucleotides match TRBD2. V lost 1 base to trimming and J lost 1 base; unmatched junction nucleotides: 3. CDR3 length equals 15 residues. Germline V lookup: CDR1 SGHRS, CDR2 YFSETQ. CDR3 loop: CASSLSLAGSYEQYF. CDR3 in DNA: TGCGCCAGCAGCTTGAGCCTAGCGGGATCCTACGAGCAGTACTTC.

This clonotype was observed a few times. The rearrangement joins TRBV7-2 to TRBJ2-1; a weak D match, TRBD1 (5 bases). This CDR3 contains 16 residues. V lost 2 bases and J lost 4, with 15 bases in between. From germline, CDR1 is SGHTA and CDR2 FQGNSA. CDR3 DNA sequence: TGTGCCAGCAGCTTAAGGGCAGGGCAACTATACAATGAGCAGTTCTTC. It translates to CASSLRAGQLYNEQFF.

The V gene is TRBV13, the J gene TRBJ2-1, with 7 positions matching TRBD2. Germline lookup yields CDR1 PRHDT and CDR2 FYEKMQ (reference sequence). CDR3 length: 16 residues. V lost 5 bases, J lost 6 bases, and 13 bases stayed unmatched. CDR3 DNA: TGTGCCAGCAGCCCCGGGGAGGGCGGAAGGCTCAATGAGCAGTTCTTC. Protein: CASSPGEGGRLNEQFF.

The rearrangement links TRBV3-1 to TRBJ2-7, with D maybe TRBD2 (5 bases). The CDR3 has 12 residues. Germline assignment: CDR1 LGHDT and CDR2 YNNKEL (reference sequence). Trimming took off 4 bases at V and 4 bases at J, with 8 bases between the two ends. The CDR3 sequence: CASSRTGYEQYF. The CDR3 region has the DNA TGTGCCAGCAGCCGGACGGGATACGAGCAGTACTTC.

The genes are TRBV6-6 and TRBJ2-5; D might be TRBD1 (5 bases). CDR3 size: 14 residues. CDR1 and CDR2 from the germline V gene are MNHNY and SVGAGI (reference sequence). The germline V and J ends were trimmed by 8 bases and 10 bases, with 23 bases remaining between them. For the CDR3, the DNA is TGTGCCAGCGGTCAAGGGGCCGCCGTTCCGGTCCAGTACTTC. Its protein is CASGQGAAVPVQYF.

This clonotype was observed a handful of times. CDR3 bases: TGCAGTGCTAGCAAGTGGGGGGCGTCGGGAGATACGCAGTATTTT. This encodes CSASKWGASGDTQYF. J is TRBJ2-3 and V is TRBV20-1; D may match TRBD1 or TRBD2 (6 bases each). CDR3 length: 15 residues. V lost 3 bases, J lost 5 bases, and 18 bases lay in between. Germline V gene lookup returns CDR1 DFQATT and CDR2 SNEGSKA (reference sequence).

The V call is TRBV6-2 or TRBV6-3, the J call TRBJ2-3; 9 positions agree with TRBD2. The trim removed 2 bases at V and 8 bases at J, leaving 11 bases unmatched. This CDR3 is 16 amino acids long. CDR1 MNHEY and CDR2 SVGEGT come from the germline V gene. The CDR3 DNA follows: TGTGCCAGCAGTTACCGACTAGCGGCGAATCTGGGTACGCAGTATTTT. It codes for CASSYRLAANLGTQYF.

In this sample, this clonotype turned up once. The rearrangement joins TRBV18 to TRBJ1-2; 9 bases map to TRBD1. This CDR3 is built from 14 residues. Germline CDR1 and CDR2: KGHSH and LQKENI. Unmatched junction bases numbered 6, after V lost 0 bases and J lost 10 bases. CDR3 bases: TGTGCCAGCTCACCACCGGGACAGGGTAGTGTCTACACCTTC. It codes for CASSPPGQGSVYTF.

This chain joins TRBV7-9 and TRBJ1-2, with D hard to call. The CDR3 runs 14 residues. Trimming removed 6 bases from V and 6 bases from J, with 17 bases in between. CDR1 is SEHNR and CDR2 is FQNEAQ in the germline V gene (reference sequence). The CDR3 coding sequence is TGTGCCAGCAGATTTCCGCCATTTAAGGATGGCTACACCTTC. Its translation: CASRFPPFKDGYTF. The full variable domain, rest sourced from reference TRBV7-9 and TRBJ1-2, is DTGVSQNPRHKITKRGQNVTFRCDPISEHNRLYWYRQTLGQGPEFLTYFQNEAQLEKSRLLSDRFSAERPKGSFSTLEIQRTEQGDSAMYLCASRFPPFKDGYTFGSGTRLTVV.

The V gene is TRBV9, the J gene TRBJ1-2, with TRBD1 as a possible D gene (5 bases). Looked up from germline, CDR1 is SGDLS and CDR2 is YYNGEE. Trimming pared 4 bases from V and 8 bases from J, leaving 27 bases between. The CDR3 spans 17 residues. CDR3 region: CASSTREVGTRAAGYTF. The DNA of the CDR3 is TGTGCCAGCAGCACCCGAGAGGTCGGGACCCGGGCAGCAGGCTACACCTTC.

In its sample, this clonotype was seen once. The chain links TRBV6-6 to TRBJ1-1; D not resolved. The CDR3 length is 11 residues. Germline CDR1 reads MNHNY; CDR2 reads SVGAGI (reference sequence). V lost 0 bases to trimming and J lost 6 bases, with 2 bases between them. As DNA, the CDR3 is TGTGCCAGCAGTTACTCGGCTGAAGCTTTCTTT. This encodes CASSYSAEAFF.

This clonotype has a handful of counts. In DNA, the CDR3 is TGTGCCACCTCACGACAGGGTTGGACCCAGTACTTC. Translating gives CATSRQGWTQYF. The V and J genes are TRBV24-1 and TRBJ2-5; 7 bases match TRBD1. Germline V gives CDR1 KGHDR, CDR2 SFDVKD. This CDR3 spans 12 amino acids. Unmatched junction bases numbered 7, after V lost 9 bases and J lost 7 bases.

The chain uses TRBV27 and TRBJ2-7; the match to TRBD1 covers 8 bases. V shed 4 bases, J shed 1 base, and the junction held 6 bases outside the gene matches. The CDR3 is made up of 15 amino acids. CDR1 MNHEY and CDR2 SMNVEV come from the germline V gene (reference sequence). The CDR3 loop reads CASSSRGTGSYEQYF. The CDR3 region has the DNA TGTGCCAGCAGTTCCCGAGGGACAGGTTCCTACGAGCAGTACTTC.

The CDR3 sequence: CASSGWDLEVYGYTF. As DNA, the CDR3 is TGTGCCAGCAGTGGGTGGGACCTGGAGGTCTATGGCTACACCTTC. This chain uses TRBV6-1 with TRBJ1-2; TRBD1 might be the D (5 bases). CDR1 is MNHNS, CDR2 SASEGT, per germline. The length of the CDR3 is 15 residues. V lost 4 bases and J 4 bases, leaving 16 bases between the germline ends.